The T cell receptor (beta chain) described here comes from a study of T-cell reconstitution after alpha-beta-depleted transplantation in children. Whole-study results and caveats: Some patients' high day-60 TCRbeta diversity was attributed to recipient cells surviving conditioning. At one year after transplant, newly produced T cells mostly accounted for T-cell counts and diversity. The study reportedly traced alpha-beta T cells about two months after transplant to several hundred expanded graft clones.

About this clonotype itself: Antigen unknown.

Unique molecular identifiers tagged the TCRbeta library. MiXCR, run by TCRdb on the PCR reads, gives a single entry per CDR3 protein. Of around 100,000 distinct CDR3 sequences in the sample, approximately 10% are singletons; the top ten hold under 40%. This TCR derives from a boy aged 2 to 10 with acute lymphoblastic leukemia, due to receive a stem cell transplant. The starting material was PBMCs, obtained before TCRalphabeta/CD19-depleted stem cell transplant.

The CDR3 nucleotides are TGCAGTGCTAGTAAGGGCGGACAGAATCAGCCCCAGCATTTT. Translation: CSASKGGQNQPQHF. The rearrangement links TRBV20-1 to TRBJ1-5; TRBD1 might be the D (6 bases). The V gene's germline CDR1 is DFQATT and CDR2 SNEGSKA (reference sequence). This CDR3 is 14 amino acids long. V was clipped by 3 bases and J by 4 bases, with 13 bases between them.